The rows below give T cell receptor beta chains drawn from one sample of a study of T-cell memory formation after mild COVID-19. TCRdb used MiXCR to reprocess the 5' RACE reads, holding one entry per CDR3 protein. This sample yields 470,000 or so distinct CDR3 sequences, of which about 20% are seen a single time; about 8.8% belongs to the top ten. Material for sequencing was PBMCs or a T cell subset sorted from them (not recorded which). The receptors derive from an adult woman who had mild COVID-19 (a few samples of this study predate the infection). Cell type and time point are not known. Both conserved end residues are part of each CDR3. The D gene is left open where the match is weak. Clone size is stated in some rows and not others, as once, few, many or a class when expanded.

-	TRBV24-1	TRBJ1-2	TRBD1	TGTGCCACCAGTGACCGATGGGACAGTGGCTACACCTTC	CATSDRWDSGYTF
-	TRBV13	TRBJ1-1	TRBD1	TGTGCCAGCAGCTTAGGGAAGGGGGCGAAGGCTGAAGCTTTCTTT	CASSLGKGAKAEAFF
-	TRBV28	TRBJ2-4	-	TGTGCCAGCAGTTTATCAGGGGCCCTCAACATTCAGTACTTC	CASSLSGALNIQYF
few	TRBV25-1	TRBJ2-2	-	TGTGCCAGCAGGGACACAGGGAACACCGGGGAGCTGTTTTTT	CASRDTGNTGELFF
-	TRBV9	TRBJ1-2	-	TGTGCCAGCAGCGTAGATCGGGGGCCTCGGGGCTACACCTTC	CASSVDRGPRGYTF
few	TRBV3-1	TRBJ2-2	-	TGTGCCAGCAGCTTAGACTGGGCGGGGACCGGGGAGCTGTTTTTT	CASSLDWAGTGELFF
-	TRBV29-1	TRBJ2-1	-	TGCAGCGTTGGGGACACGTACAATGAGCAGTTCTTC	CSVGDTYNEQFF
few	TRBV14	TRBJ2-5	TRBD1	TGTGCCAGCAGCCAAGATCACAGGGGGCCCCAAGAGACCCAGTACTTC	CASSQDHRGPQETQYF
-	TRBV14	TRBJ2-5	-	TGTGCCAGCAGCCGATGGGAGGCCGTAGAGACCCAGTACTTC	CASSRWEAVETQYF
-	TRBV18	TRBJ2-7	-	TGTGCCAGCCTGGCATCCCAAGACTTCGAGCAGTACTTC	CASLASQDFEQYF
-	TRBV7-2	TRBJ1-4	-	TGTGCCAGCAGCCCGCGGCGGCCCGGGAGTAATGAAAAACTGTTTTTT	CASSPRRPGSNEKLFF
many	TRBV28	TRBJ2-7	TRBD1	TGTGCCAGCAGTTGGACAGGGGGAAAATACGAGCAGTACTTC	CASSWTGGKYEQYF
few	TRBV4-3	TRBJ2-5	TRBD2	TGCGCCAGCAGCCAAGAAATTGTACTAGCGGGGACAGAGACCCAGTACTTC	CASSQEIVLAGTETQYF
few	TRBV12-3/TRBV12-4	TRBJ2-1	-	TGTGCCAGCAGTCAAGCAACGTACAATGAGCAGTTCTTC	CASSQATYNEQFF
-	TRBV4-3	TRBJ1-3	-	TGCGCCAGCAGCCAAGGGGTCGGGGATTCTGGAAACACCATATATTTT	CASSQGVGDSGNTIYF
-	TRBV5-4	TRBJ2-1	TRBD2	TGTGCCACTTCCGGGACTAGCTTTACTGAGCAGTTCTTC	CATSGTSFTEQFF
-	TRBV6-8	TRBJ2-1	TRBD2	TGTGCCAGCAGTTTCACGACTAGCGGGAAGTACAATGAGCAGTTCTTC	CASSFTTSGKYNEQFF
-	TRBV29-1	TRBJ2-6	TRBD1	TGCAGCGTTGACAGGGGGCCTACAGGAGGGGCCAACGTCCTGACTTTC	CSVDRGPTGGANVLTF
-	TRBV7-9	TRBJ2-5	-	TGTGCCAGCAGCTTAGCGGGAGCAATGGAGACCCAGTACTTC	CASSLAGAMETQYF
-	TRBV5-6	TRBJ1-1	-	TGTGCCAGCAGCCGCCGTGGGCTAAGGGACACTGAAGCTTTCTTT	CASSRRGLRDTEAFF
few	TRBV20-1	TRBJ2-1	-	TGCAGTGCCAGATCTGGGACGGGCTACTCCTACAATGAGCAGTTCTTC	CSARSGTGYSYNEQFF
few	TRBV5-1	TRBJ2-3	TRBD1	TGCGCCAGCAGCCTCCGGACAGGCGTCACAGATACGCAGTATTTT	CASSLRTGVTDTQYF
few	TRBV7-9	TRBJ1-3	-	TGTGCCAGCAGCCACGACAGGTCTGGAAACACCATATATTTT	CASSHDRSGNTIYF
-	TRBV11-2	TRBJ2-3	-	TGTGCCAGCAGCCCCTCGGCGGGCCCAGATACGCAGTATTTT	CASSPSAGPDTQYF
-	TRBV20-1	TRBJ2-7	TRBD1	TGCAGTGCTACCGACAGGGAAAACGAGCAGTACTTC	CSATDRENEQYF
-	TRBV6-6	TRBJ2-7	-	TGTGCCAGCAGCCTCCCCCAACTAGAAACCCCCTACGAGCAGTACTTC	CASSLPQLETPYEQYF
-	TRBV24-1	TRBJ2-1	TRBD2	TGTGCCACCAGTGATTGGGGCCAGCGGGGTGTCTACAATGAGCAGTTCTTC	CATSDWGQRGVYNEQFF
few	TRBV20-1	TRBJ1-1	-	TGCAGTGCTAGAGACACCCCGACAGCCTACACTGAAGCTTTCTTT	CSARDTPTAYTEAFF
-	TRBV15	TRBJ1-5	-	TGTGCCACCAGCAGATCAAGGGGGGGTAACCAGCCCCAGCATTTT	CATSRSRGGNQPQHF
-	TRBV5-6	TRBJ2-7	-	TGTGCCAGCAGCTCCTCTCGGGTCGAGCAGTACTTC	CASSSSRVEQYF
-	TRBV7-6	TRBJ2-7	-	TGTGCCAGCAGCTTAGACAGCGCATCCTCCTACGAGCAGTACTTC	CASSLDSASSYEQYF
few	TRBV7-9	TRBJ1-1	TRBD1	TGTGCCAGCAGCCTCCGGGACAGTCCCTCTTCTAAAGCTTTCTTT	CASSLRDSPSSKAFF
-	TRBV4-1	TRBJ2-3	TRBD1	TGCGCCAGCAGAGCTCCGGGACAGGGGATTACAGATACGCAGTATTTT	CASRAPGQGITDTQYF
-	TRBV24-1	TRBJ2-3	-	TGTGCCACCAGTGAGTGGGATACGCAGTATTTT	CATSEWDTQYF
-	TRBV3-1	TRBJ2-3	-	TGTGCCAGCAGCCAGACTACGCACGGCTCAGATACGCAGTATTTT	CASSQTTHGSDTQYF
few	TRBV19	TRBJ2-3	-	TGTGCCAGTCTCGGGGCCCCGGATACGCAGTATTTT	CASLGAPDTQYF
-	TRBV20-1	TRBJ2-7	-	TGCAGTGCCAGTAGAGGTGCTATGGGAGCCGAGCAGTACTTC	CSASRGAMGAEQYF
few	TRBV6-1	TRBJ2-7	TRBD2	TGTGCCGTGATACCCAGCGGGGTGGGGCGGCAGGACGAGCAGTACTTC	CAVIPSGVGRQDEQYF
-	TRBV7-9	TRBJ2-2	-	TGTGCCAGCAGCCCCGCGGGTGCTCAGCAGAACACCGGGGAGCTGTTTTTT	CASSPAGAQQNTGELFF
-	TRBV7-2	TRBJ2-5	-	TGTGCCAGCAGCTTACGTCTAGGTTTCGGGGAGACCCAGTACTTC	CASSLRLGFGETQYF
few	TRBV15	TRBJ1-6	-	TGTGCCACCAGCAGTCGCTGGGCGAATTCACCCCTCCACTTT	CATSSRWANSPLHF
-	TRBV7-9	TRBJ2-5	TRBD2	TGTGCCAGCAGCCCATGGACTAGCGGGAGGGGAGAGACCCAGTACTTC	CASSPWTSGRGETQYF
-	TRBV4-3	TRBJ2-7	TRBD1	TGCGCCAGCAGCTCAACCGGCAGACAGGGGAGGCACGAGCAGTACTTC	CASSSTGRQGRHEQYF
many	TRBV20-1	TRBJ2-5	-	TGCAGTGTGGGGGAGACCCAGTACTTC	CSVGETQYF
few	TRBV18	TRBJ2-7	-	TGTGCCAGCTCACCCCCCGGACCTCGAAAAGAGCAGTACTTC	CASSPPGPRKEQYF
-	TRBV7-2	TRBJ2-1	TRBD1	TGTGCCAGCGGAACCCCGGGACAGGCTTACAATGAGCAGTTCTTC	CASGTPGQAYNEQFF
many	TRBV5-1	TRBJ2-7	-	TGCGCCAGCAGCTTCTCGCGGGGCTACGAGCAGTACTTC	CASSFSRGYEQYF
few	TRBV25-1	TRBJ2-3	-	TGTGCCAGCAGTGGTGGACAGACAGATACGCAGTATTTT	CASSGGQTDTQYF
-	TRBV5-6	TRBJ2-1	TRBD2	TGTGCCAGCAGCTTGGCCCCGACTAGCGGTCTGATCTACAATGAGCAGTTCTTC	CASSLAPTSGLIYNEQFF
-	TRBV9	TRBJ2-7	-	TGTGCCAGCAGCGTAGATACGGGGATCTACGAGCAGTACTTC	CASSVDTGIYEQYF
-	TRBV18	TRBJ2-2	TRBD2	TGTGCCAGCTCACTTTCGGGAGCGGGGGCTTCCACCGGGGAGCTGTTTTTT	CASSLSGAGASTGELFF
-	TRBV11-1	TRBJ1-1	-	TGTGCCAGCAGCCACTCTTACAGTTTCACTGAAGCCTTCTTT	CASSHSYSFTEAFF
-	TRBV6-1	TRBJ1-2	-	TGTGCCAGCAGTTGGGGTGCTTATGGCTACACCTTC	CASSWGAYGYTF
few	TRBV19	TRBJ1-2	TRBD1	TGTGCCAGTAGGCGGGACAGTATCAACTATGGCTACACCTTC	CASRRDSINYGYTF
-	TRBV5-4	TRBJ2-2	-	TGTGCCAGCAGCAGGGGGGGGGGAACCACCACCGGGGAGCTGTTTTTT	CASSRGGGTTTGELFF
-	TRBV24-1	TRBJ1-1	-	TGTGCCACCAGTGGGCCGGGACCCAACACTGAAGCTTTCTTT	CATSGPGPNTEAFF
once	TRBV6-2/TRBV6-3	TRBJ2-5	TRBD2	TGTGCCAGCACCTTCAGCGGGGGACGTACGGAGACCCAGTACTTC	CASTFSGGRTETQYF
few	TRBV9	TRBJ2-1	-	TGTGCCAGCAGCGTAACGGCTAATAATGAGCAGTTCTTC	CASSVTANNEQFF
-	TRBV27	TRBJ1-2	TRBD1	TGTGCCAGCAGTCCCTCGACAGGGGGCTCTGCCTATGGCTACACCTTC	CASSPSTGGSAYGYTF